These T cell receptor beta chains were read from a single sample in a study of a mutant IDH1 vaccine in newly diagnosed glioma. Profiling relied on immunoSEQ multiplex PCR, and the TCRdb table lists in-frame clones only, not all of them. The sample contains roughly 130,000 clones, about 82% of which appear only once. Their specific antigens are unknown. Sequencing used PBMCs, obtained from a glioma patient whose treatment included an IDH1 peptide vaccine. These receptors all stem from a middle-aged man with glioma. The CDR3 runs from the conserved cysteine through the conserved F or W. The order of the fields is clone size, CDR3 length, V gene, D gene, J gene, CDR3 DNA, CDR3 protein. D genes are given only for firm matches. Size values are once, few and many counts, or a class for expanded clones, and some rows have none.

abundance: NA
len: 15
v_gene: TRBV7-2
d_gene: TRBD2
j_gene: TRBJ2-7
CDR3nt: TGTGCCAGCAGCCCTACTAGCGTTGGGGGCTACGAGCAGTACTTC
CDR3aa: CASSPTSVGGYEQYF

abundance: NA
len: 13
v_gene: TRBV11-2
d_gene: NA
j_gene: TRBJ2-5
CDR3nt: TGTGCCAGCAGCCCCCGGGTTCAAGAGACCCAGTACTTC
CDR3aa: CASSPRVQETQYF

abundance: NA
len: 13
v_gene: TRBV7-2
d_gene: NA
j_gene: TRBJ2-7
CDR3nt: TGTGCCAGCAGCTTAGGCAGAGACTACGAGCAGTACTTC
CDR3aa: CASSLGRDYEQYF

abundance: NA
len: 15
v_gene: TRBV2
d_gene: TRBD2
j_gene: TRBJ2-4
CDR3nt: TGTGCCAGCAGTGAAACGAGGGTGGGGGGGAACATTCAGTACTTC
CDR3aa: CASSETRVGGNIQYF

abundance: NA
len: 12
v_gene: TRBV19
d_gene: NA
j_gene: TRBJ2-1
CDR3nt: TGTGCCAGTAGTTTCCGGAGCGGTGAGCAGTTCTTC
CDR3aa: CASSFRSGEQFF

abundance: NA
len: 15
v_gene: TRBV6-5
d_gene: TRBD1
j_gene: TRBJ2-1
CDR3nt: TGTGCCAGCAGTTTAGACAGGGCAAAGGGCAATGAGCAGTTCTTC
CDR3aa: CASSLDRAKGNEQFF

abundance: once
len: 13
v_gene: TRBV7-9
d_gene: TRBD1
j_gene: TRBJ1-2
CDR3nt: TGTGCCAGCAGCCAGGGACAGAACTATGGCTACACCTTC
CDR3aa: CASSQGQNYGYTF

abundance: NA
len: 15
v_gene: TRBV19
d_gene: TRBD1
j_gene: TRBJ2-4
CDR3nt: TGTGCCAGTAGCGGGGACAGGTGGACCAAAAACATTCAGTACTTC
CDR3aa: CASSGDRWTKNIQYF

abundance: NA
len: 17
v_gene: TRBV7-8
d_gene: TRBD1
j_gene: TRBJ2-7
CDR3nt: TGTGCCAGCAGCCCACGGGTCGGGGGCAGGGGGCTTAACGAGCAGTACTTC
CDR3aa: CASSPRVGGRGLNEQYF

abundance: NA
len: 13
v_gene: TRBV10-2
d_gene: TRBD1
j_gene: TRBJ1-6
CDR3nt: TGCGCCACCTCCGGACAGGTCAATTCACCCCTCCACTTT
CDR3aa: CATSGQVNSPLHF

abundance: NA
len: 17
v_gene: TRBV9
d_gene: NA
j_gene: TRBJ2-1
CDR3nt: TGTGCCAGCACGGAGACAGGATCGGTTATCTCCTACAATGAGCAGTTCTTC
CDR3aa: CASTETGSVISYNEQFF

abundance: NA
len: 13
v_gene: TRBV4-1
d_gene: NA
j_gene: TRBJ1-1
CDR3nt: TGCGCCAGCAGCCAAGCAGGGTCGGCTGAAGCTTTCTTT
CDR3aa: CASSQAGSAEAFF

abundance: NA
len: 15
v_gene: TRBV28
d_gene: TRBD1
j_gene: TRBJ1-1
CDR3nt: TGTGCCAGCACCCGGGACAGTATAAAAAGGACTGAAGCTTTCTTT
CDR3aa: CASTRDSIKRTEAFF

abundance: NA
len: 16
v_gene: TRBV4-3
d_gene: NA
j_gene: TRBJ2-7
CDR3nt: TGCGCCAGCAGCCAAGATATGGGGCAGGGGGGGTACGAGCAGTACTTC
CDR3aa: CASSQDMGQGGYEQYF

abundance: NA
len: 14
v_gene: TRBV6-6
d_gene: TRBD1
j_gene: TRBJ1-2
CDR3nt: TGTGCCAGCAGTTACTCAAGGACAGGGGACGGCTACACCTTC
CDR3aa: CASSYSRTGDGYTF

abundance: few
len: 15
v_gene: TRBV30
d_gene: NA
j_gene: TRBJ1-2
CDR3nt: TGTGCCTGGAGTGTATTCACAGGTGGGGGTAACGGCTACACCTTC
CDR3aa: CAWSVFTGGGNGYTF

abundance: NA
len: 14
v_gene: TRBV19
d_gene: NA
j_gene: TRBJ1-1
CDR3nt: TGTGCCAGTCGTCTCGAGCCCGGCGGCACTGAAGCTTTCTTT
CDR3aa: CASRLEPGGTEAFF

abundance: NA
len: 15
v_gene: TRBV7-2
d_gene: NA
j_gene: TRBJ2-7
CDR3nt: TGTGCCAGCAGCTTAGTGGCAGGGGAAGTAAACGAGCAGTACTTC
CDR3aa: CASSLVAGEVNEQYF

abundance: NA
len: 14
v_gene: TRBV7-8
d_gene: TRBD1
j_gene: TRBJ2-7
CDR3nt: TGTGCCAGCAGCCCCTCCCGACAGGGGAACGAGCAGTACTTC
CDR3aa: CASSPSRQGNEQYF

abundance: NA
len: 17
v_gene: TRBV7-3
d_gene: NA
j_gene: TRBJ2-6
CDR3nt: TGTGCCAGCAGACCTCAGGGCGAACACTCTGGGGCCAACGTCCTGACTTTC
CDR3aa: CASRPQGEHSGANVLTF

abundance: NA
len: 13
v_gene: TRBV7-9
d_gene: NA
j_gene: TRBJ1-2
CDR3nt: TGTGCCAGCAGCCCCCGGTTGGACTATGGCTACACCTTC
CDR3aa: CASSPRLDYGYTF

abundance: NA
len: 18
v_gene: TRBV4-3
d_gene: NA
j_gene: TRBJ2-1
CDR3nt: TGCGCCAGCAGCCAAAAATTCTCCGGCCCCTGGGGTTACAATGAGCAGTTCTTC
CDR3aa: CASSQKFSGPWGYNEQFF

abundance: few
len: 16
v_gene: TRBV5-1
d_gene: TRBD1
j_gene: TRBJ2-2
CDR3nt: TGCGCCAGCAGCCACCTGGGACAGCCGAACACCGGGGAGCTGTTTTTT
CDR3aa: CASSHLGQPNTGELFF

abundance: NA
len: 13
v_gene: TRBV10-3
d_gene: TRBD1
j_gene: TRBJ2-3
CDR3nt: TGTGCCATCAGTGTGGACAGGACAGATACGCAGTATTTT
CDR3aa: CAISVDRTDTQYF

abundance: NA
len: 15
v_gene: TRBV7-9
d_gene: TRBD1
j_gene: TRBJ2-7
CDR3nt: TGTGCCAGCAGCACCATAGACAGGGGCGCCTACGAGCAGTACTTC
CDR3aa: CASSTIDRGAYEQYF

abundance: NA
len: 17
v_gene: TRBV7-6
d_gene: NA
j_gene: TRBJ2-1
CDR3nt: TGTGCCAGCAGCCCCTGGGGTGGAACAGGAACCTACAATGAGCAGTTCTTC
CDR3aa: CASSPWGGTGTYNEQFF

abundance: NA
len: 14
v_gene: TRBV6-5
d_gene: NA
j_gene: TRBJ2-7
CDR3nt: TGTGCCAGCAGTTACGGGCAGGGCGCGCTCGAGCAGTACTTC
CDR3aa: CASSYGQGALEQYF

abundance: NA
len: 16
v_gene: TRBV7-8
d_gene: TRBD2
j_gene: TRBJ2-3
CDR3nt: TGTGCCAGCAGCTACCGGACTAGCGGGGACACAGATACGCAGTATTTT
CDR3aa: CASSYRTSGDTDTQYF

abundance: NA
len: 18
v_gene: TRBV4-3
d_gene: TRBD2
j_gene: TRBJ2-2
CDR3nt: TGCGCCAGCAGCCAAGAATTAGCGGGACCAACGAACACCGGGGAGCTGTTTTTT
CDR3aa: CASSQELAGPTNTGELFF